This TCR beta chain was obtained from a study of cytomegalovirus exposure and HLA in healthy donors. This PCR relied on a set of 60 Vbeta primers and 13 Jbeta primers. Libraries were prepared by immunoSEQ multiplex PCR; TCRdb keeps only in-frame clonotypes and omits some of them. The sample includes some 160,000 clones, 73% seen only once; the top ten take 5% to 5.5%. The sequencing input was PBMCs. This clonotype was obtained from a woman aged 18-35 years in good health and CMV-seropositive.

The CDR3 DNA reads as TGTGCCAGTAGTATCCCCCTGGGACTAGCGACAACGCAGTATTTT. Encoded protein: CASSIPLGLATTQYF. This rearrangement joins TRBV19 to TRBJ2-3; TRBD2 aligns across 10 bases. With V trimmed by 3 bases and J by 9 bases, 9 bases remained unmatched. Per the germline V gene, CDR1 is LNHDA and CDR2 is SQIVND (reference sequence). The CDR3 runs to 15 residues.